This TCR beta chain was identified during a study of cytomegalovirus exposure and HLA in healthy donors. Study-level findings and limits: Donors belonging to an Asian-associated ancestry cluster reportedly showed fewer N-insertions in productive TCRs than the roughly 670-donor mean, according to what a later analysis found.

A multiplex PCR was run with 60 Vbeta primers and 13 Jbeta primers. Assay used: immunoSEQ multiplex PCR; TCRdb lists only in-frame clones, some missing. The data hold some 100,000 clones, with around three quarters observed a single time. About this clone itself: The antigen remains undetermined.

The receptor was isolated from a female donor in good health and CMV-seropositive. The sequenced material came from PBMCs.

The CDR3 here is CASTRDRDTYEQYF. The CDR3 DNA sequence: TGTGCCAGTACCCGGGACAGGGACACCTACGAGCAGTACTTC. V gene TRBV6-1 combines with J gene TRBJ2-7; 9 bases line up with TRBD1. V shed 9 bases, J shed 2 bases, and the junction held 8 bases outside the gene matches. CDR3 length: 14 amino acids. Germline lookup yields CDR1 MNHNS and CDR2 SASEGT.